The entry below describes one TCR beta chain. Its specificity is not known. The data belong to a study of read filtering for tumor transcriptome and immune sequencing. The library was built from about 400 ng RNA with molecular barcoded adaptors for alpha/delta and beta/gamma chains. TCRdb re-analysed the reads in MiXCR, keeping a single row per CDR3 protein. The sample includes some 140,000 distinct CDR3 sequences, approximately 13% of them seen just once. The study's findings and limits: The sorted CD138-negative fraction was a mixed bone marrow immune population, not purified T cells. RNA-seq captured clonotypes less deeply and reliably than IR-seq.

Sequenced input: a population of CD138-negative cells sorted from bone marrow. The clonotype was recovered from a donor aged 40 or over with multiple myeloma.

The CDR3: CASSFRGASNTGELFF. The DNA for the CDR3 is TGTGCCAGCAGTTTTCGCGGGGCTTCGAACACCGGGGAGCTGTTTTTT. The V gene is TRBV12-3 or TRBV12-4, the J gene TRBJ2-2; perhaps TRBD2 as D (6 bases). The V and J ends lost 3 bases and 0 bases respectively, with 11 bases between them. CDR3 length: 16 residues.